This T cell receptor beta chain derives from a study of Graves' ophthalmopathy and Graves' hyperthyroidism. Trimming cost V 2 bases and J 1 base, with 5 bases left between them. This CDR3 region has 13 residues. Germline CDR1 MNHEY, CDR2 SVGAGI. Patients with other autoimmune diseases, uncontrolled infections, pregnancy or lactation were excluded. Diagnosis relied on clinical symptoms, serum thyroxine, TRAb, thyroid ultrasound and orbital computed tomography. This clonotype was picked up many times. From RNA, the CDR3 regions of TCR beta chains were amplified and sequenced. RT-PCR in the first round used HTBI primers; a second-round multiplex PCR followed. TCRdb called the multiplex PCR reads again in MiXCR, with one record for every CDR3 protein. The data contain hundreds of thousands of distinct CDR3 sequences, around 21% of them singletons.

The TCR originated in a woman aged 18-30 years with stable Graves' hyperthyroidism. The chain recombines TRBV6-5 with TRBJ1-1; the D is unclear. The sequencing input was peripheral blood. The CDR3 loop reads CASSYQGNTEAFF. DNA of the CDR3: TGTGCCAGCAGTTACCAAGGGAACACTGAAGCTTTCTTT.